This T cell receptor (beta chain) was captured in a study of Graves' ophthalmopathy and Graves' hyperthyroidism. Using RNA transcripts, the TCR beta CDR3 regions were amplified. An opening RT-PCR round employed HTBI primers and preceded a second-round multiplex PCR. MiXCR, applied by TCRdb to the multiplex PCR reads, yields one record per CDR3 protein. The table has 450,000 or so distinct CDR3 sequences, approximately 15% seen once; the top ten hold over 8%. This clonotype showed up many times. As yet, its antigen is unknown. Whole-study findings and limits: It was with 70.59% sensitivity and around 72% specificity that the model predicted ophthalmopathy progression.

Establishment of the diagnosis relied upon clinical symptoms, serum thyroxine, TRAb, thyroid ultrasound and orbital computed tomography. The starting material, around 9.3 ml of fresh peripheral blood, provided the PBMCs. Trimming left V 3 bases short and J 5 bases short, with 13 bases between. CDR1 MNHNS and CDR2 SASEGT come from the germline V gene. The CDR3 sequence is 14 residues long. The source of this sequence is a woman younger than 45 with Graves' ophthalmopathy. V usage is TRBV6-1 and J usage is TRBJ1-1; a weak D match, TRBD1 (5 bases). Material: blood. The CDR3 DNA follows: TGTGCCAGCAGTGACAATGGGGCAACAACTGAAGCTTTCTTT. Translating gives CASSDNGATTEAFF.